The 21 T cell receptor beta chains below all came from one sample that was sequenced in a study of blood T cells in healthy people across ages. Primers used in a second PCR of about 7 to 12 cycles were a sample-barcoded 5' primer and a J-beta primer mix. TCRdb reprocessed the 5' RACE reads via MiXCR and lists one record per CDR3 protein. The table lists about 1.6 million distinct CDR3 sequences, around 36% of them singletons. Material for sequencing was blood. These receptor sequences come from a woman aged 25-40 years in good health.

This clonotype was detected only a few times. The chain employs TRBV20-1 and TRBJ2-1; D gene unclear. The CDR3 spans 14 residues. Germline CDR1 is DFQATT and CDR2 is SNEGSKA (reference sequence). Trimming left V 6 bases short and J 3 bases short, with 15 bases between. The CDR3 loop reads CSAKPRRSYNEQFF. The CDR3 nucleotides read TGCAGTGCCAAGCCCCGGCGAAGCTACAATGAGCAGTTCTTC.

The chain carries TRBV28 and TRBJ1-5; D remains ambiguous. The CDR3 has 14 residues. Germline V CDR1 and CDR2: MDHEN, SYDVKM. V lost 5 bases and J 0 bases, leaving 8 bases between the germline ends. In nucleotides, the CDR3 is TGTGCCAGCAGTCGGGATAATAGCAATCAGCCCCAGCATTTT. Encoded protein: CASSRDNSNQPQHF.

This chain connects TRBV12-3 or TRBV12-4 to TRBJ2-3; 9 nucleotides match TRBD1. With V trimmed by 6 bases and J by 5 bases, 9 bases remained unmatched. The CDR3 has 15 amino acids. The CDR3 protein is CASSQDRGGVDTQYF. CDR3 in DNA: TGTGCCAGCAGCCAAGACAGGGGGGGAGTAGATACGCAGTATTTT.

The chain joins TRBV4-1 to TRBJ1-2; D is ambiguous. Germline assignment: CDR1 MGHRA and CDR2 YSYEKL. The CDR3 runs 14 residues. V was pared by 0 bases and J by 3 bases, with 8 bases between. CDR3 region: CASSQEEDYYGYTF. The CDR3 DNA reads TGCGCCAGCAGCCAAGAGGAGGATTACTATGGCTACACCTTC.

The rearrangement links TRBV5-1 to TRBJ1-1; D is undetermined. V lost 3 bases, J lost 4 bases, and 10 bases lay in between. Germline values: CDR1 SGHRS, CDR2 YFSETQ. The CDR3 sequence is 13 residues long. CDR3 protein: CASSSTRSTEAFF. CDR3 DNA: TGCGCCAGCAGCTCTACCCGGAGCACTGAAGCTTTCTTT.

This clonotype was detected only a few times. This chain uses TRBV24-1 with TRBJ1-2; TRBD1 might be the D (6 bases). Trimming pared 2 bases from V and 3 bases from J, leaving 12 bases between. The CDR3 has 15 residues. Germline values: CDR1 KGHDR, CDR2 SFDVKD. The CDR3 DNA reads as TGTGCCACCAGTGATTCGACAGGAGGAGACTATGGCTACACCTTC. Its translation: CATSDSTGGDYGYTF.

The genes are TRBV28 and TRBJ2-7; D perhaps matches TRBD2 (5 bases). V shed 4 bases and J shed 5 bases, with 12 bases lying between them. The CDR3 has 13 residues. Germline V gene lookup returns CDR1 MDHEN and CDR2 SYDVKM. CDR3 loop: CASSYIRGDEQYF. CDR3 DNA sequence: TGTGCCAGCAGTTACATACGGGGAGACGAGCAGTACTTC.

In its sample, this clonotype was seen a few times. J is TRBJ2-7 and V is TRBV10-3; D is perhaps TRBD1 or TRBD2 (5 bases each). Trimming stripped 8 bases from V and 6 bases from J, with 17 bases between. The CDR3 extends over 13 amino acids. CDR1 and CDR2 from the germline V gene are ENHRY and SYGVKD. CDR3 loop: CAIGFSGDGEQYF. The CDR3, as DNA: TGTGCCATCGGCTTCTCCGGGGACGGCGAGCAGTACTTC.

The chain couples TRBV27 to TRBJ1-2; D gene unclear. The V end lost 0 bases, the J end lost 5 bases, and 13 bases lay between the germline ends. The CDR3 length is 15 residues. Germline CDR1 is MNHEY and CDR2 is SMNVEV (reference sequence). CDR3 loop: CASSLSAEGFYGYTF. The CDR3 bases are TGTGCCAGCAGTTTATCGGCAGAAGGATTTTATGGCTACACCTTC.

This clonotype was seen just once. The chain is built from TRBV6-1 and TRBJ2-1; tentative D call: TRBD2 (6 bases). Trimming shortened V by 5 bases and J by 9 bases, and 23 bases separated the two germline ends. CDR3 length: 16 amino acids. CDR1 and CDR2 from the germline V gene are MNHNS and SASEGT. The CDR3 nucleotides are TGTGCCAGCAGTCCTTACCGGGACTCCCCGTGGGGTGAGCAGTTCTTC. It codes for CASSPYRDSPWGEQFF.

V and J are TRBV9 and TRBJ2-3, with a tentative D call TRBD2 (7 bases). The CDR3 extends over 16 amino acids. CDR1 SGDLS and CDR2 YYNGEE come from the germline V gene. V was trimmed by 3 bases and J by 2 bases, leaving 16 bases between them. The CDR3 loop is CASSAGPGGPTDTQYF. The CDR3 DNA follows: TGTGCCAGCAGCGCCGGTCCGGGGGGCCCCACAGATACGCAGTATTTT.

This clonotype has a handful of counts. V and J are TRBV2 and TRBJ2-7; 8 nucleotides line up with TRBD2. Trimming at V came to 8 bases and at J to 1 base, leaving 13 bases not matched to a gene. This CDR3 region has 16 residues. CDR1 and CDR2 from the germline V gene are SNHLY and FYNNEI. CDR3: CASSREASGLSYEQYF. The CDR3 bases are TGTGCCAGCTCCCGAGAAGCTAGCGGGCTTTCCTACGAGCAGTACTTC.

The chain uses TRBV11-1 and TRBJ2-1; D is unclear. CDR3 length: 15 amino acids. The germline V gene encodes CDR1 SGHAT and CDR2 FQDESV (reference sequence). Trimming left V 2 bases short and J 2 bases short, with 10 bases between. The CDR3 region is CASSLKGNTYNEQFF. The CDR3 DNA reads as TGTGCCAGCAGCTTAAAAGGGAATACCTACAATGAGCAGTTCTTC.

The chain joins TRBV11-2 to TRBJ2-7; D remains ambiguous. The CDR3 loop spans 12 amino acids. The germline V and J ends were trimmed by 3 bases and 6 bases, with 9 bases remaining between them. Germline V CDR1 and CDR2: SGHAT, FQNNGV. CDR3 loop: CASSFVGFEQYF. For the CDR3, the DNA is TGTGCCAGCAGCTTTGTAGGTTTCGAGCAGTACTTC.

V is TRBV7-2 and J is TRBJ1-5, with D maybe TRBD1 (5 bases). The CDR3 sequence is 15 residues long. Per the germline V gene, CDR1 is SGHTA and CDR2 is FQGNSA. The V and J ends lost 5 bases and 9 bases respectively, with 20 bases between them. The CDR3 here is CASSLSTGPFAPQHF. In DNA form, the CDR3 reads TGTGCCAGCAGCCTGTCGACGGGGCCCTTCGCGCCCCAGCATTTT.

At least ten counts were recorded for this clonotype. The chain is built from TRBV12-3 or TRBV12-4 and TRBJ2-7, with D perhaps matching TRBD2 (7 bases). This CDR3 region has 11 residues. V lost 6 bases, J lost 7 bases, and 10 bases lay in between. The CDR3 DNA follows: TGTGCCAGCAGGAGGGGGGGGGAGCAGTACTTC. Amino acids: CASRRGGEQYF.

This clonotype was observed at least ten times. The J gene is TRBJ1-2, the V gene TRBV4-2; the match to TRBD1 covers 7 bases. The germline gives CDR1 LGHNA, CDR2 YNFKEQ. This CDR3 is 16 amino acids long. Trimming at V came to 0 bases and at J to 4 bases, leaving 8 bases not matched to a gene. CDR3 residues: CASSQDGYGTVYGYTF. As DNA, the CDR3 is TGTGCCAGCAGCCAAGACGGGTATGGGACAGTCTATGGCTACACCTTC.

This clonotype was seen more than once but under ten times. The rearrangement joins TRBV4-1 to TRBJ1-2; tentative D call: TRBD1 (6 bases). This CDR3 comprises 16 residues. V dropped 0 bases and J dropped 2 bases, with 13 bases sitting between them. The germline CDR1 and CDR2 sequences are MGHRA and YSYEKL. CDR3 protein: CASSQDGGSLNYGYTF. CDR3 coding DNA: TGCGCCAGCAGCCAAGATGGGGGCAGCCTCAACTATGGCTACACCTTC.

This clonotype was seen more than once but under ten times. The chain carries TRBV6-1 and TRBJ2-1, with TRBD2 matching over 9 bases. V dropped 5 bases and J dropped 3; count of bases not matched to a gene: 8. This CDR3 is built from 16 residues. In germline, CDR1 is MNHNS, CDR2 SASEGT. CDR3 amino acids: CASSPSGTSNYNEQFF. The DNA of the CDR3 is TGTGCCAGCAGTCCCTCCGGGACTAGCAACTACAATGAGCAGTTCTTC.

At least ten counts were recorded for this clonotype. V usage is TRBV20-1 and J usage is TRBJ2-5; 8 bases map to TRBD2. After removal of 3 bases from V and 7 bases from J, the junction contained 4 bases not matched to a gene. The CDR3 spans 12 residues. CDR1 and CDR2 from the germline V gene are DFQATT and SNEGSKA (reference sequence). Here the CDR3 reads CSARGLEATQYF. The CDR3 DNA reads TGCAGTGCTAGGGGACTAGAGGCGACCCAGTACTTC.

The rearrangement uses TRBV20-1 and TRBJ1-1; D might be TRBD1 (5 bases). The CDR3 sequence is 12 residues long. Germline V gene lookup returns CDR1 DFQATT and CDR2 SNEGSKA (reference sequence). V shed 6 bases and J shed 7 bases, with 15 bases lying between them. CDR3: CSALFTGVEAFF. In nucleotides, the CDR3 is TGCAGTGCACTCTTCACGGGGGTTGAAGCTTTCTTT.